The source of this T cell receptor (beta chain) is a study of blood T cell repertoires in COVID-19 (dated by TCRdb to about 2020). Looking at the study overall: Samples from collaborators originated in the United States, Italy and Spain and spanned both the acute and convalescent phases of COVID-19. The prospective study material was composed of cDNA or gDNA derived from T cells, B-cell-depleted T cells, or PBMCs. Subjects who had been exposed to COVID-19, were actively infected with it, or had recovered from it provided the deeply sampled blood TCRbeta repertoires that made up the dataset. A freely available public database, intended as a resource for researchers studying the immune response to SARS-CoV-2, is where the repertoires were released. Samples were obtained from the ongoing ImmuneRACE study (first 160 participants) and from about 1,300 subjects provided by 6 global collaborators. The sample metadata nearly always contained a de-identified subject ID, COVID-19 status, age in years and sex. Where HLA class I and class II types were available, the types were taken from metadata supplied by the sample provider, not from assay-based typing. Here is what the overall study found, with its caveats: Clinical and demographic metadata were provided uncurated, with the amount varying by source and participant.

Spanning cysteine to phenylalanine, the CDR3 consists of 13 amino acids. The kept DNA is CDR3 alone, 39 bases in frame from the first base. The germline V gene (reference sequence) gives CDR1 as SEHNR and CDR2 as FQNEAQ. At the junction V is shortened by 5 bases and J by 1 base, with 8 bases in between. The immunoSEQ Assay, a bias-controlled multiplex PCR, was used to amplify TCRbeta CDR3 regions from genomic DNA. The paper's processing steps were these. Nucleated cell counts per sample were estimated from amplification of reference gene primers within the assay. To quantify the absolute abundance of each unique TCRbeta CDR3 rearrangement, sequence reads were collapsed and filtered. Productive Simpson clonality was computed per sample as the square root of Simpson's diversity index over productive rearrangements. TCRdb retrieved this table from immuneACCESS and kept in-frame rearrangements only. Not all clones are present; in checked studies, unresolved V genes account for under half, and no reason is known for the remainder. D and trimming were read from the DNA, whereas the V and J calls and clone size are those reported in that table. This sample is represented by under 300,000 clones; 89% of them were singletons. The leading ten clones occupy around 1.9% of the sample.

As to this clone: What this receptor recognizes is not known. Base qualities are not at hand, and no much larger clone is one base apart.

Participants in the prospective study were aged about 18 to 89 years, lived in some 24 United States geographic areas, and enrolled through a virtual design. Cohort assignment in the prospective study relied on participant-reported clinical history from a screening survey and a study questionnaire. Recovered participants in ImmuneRACE Cohort 3 were defined by two consecutive negative NP/OP PCR tests, clearance by a healthcare professional, or resolution of symptoms. Mobile phlebotomists in the prospective study collected whole blood, serum and a nasopharyngeal or oropharyngeal swab from every participant. Over a roughly 2-month period, participants in the prospective study had the option of providing additional blood draws and questionnaires. Before DNA extraction, prospective study blood samples were shipped either frozen or at room temperature.

The sample taken for sequencing was PBMCs or T cells enriched from blood (not recorded which). Recombination joined TRBV7-9 with TRBJ1-2; TRBD1 is a weak D gene call, 5 bases matching. The receptor was isolated from a woman between 55 and 75 years old who had recovered from COVID-19. The DNA reads as follows: TGTGCCAGCAGCCCGGACATTAACTATGGCTACACCTTC. It specifies CASSPDINYGYTF.